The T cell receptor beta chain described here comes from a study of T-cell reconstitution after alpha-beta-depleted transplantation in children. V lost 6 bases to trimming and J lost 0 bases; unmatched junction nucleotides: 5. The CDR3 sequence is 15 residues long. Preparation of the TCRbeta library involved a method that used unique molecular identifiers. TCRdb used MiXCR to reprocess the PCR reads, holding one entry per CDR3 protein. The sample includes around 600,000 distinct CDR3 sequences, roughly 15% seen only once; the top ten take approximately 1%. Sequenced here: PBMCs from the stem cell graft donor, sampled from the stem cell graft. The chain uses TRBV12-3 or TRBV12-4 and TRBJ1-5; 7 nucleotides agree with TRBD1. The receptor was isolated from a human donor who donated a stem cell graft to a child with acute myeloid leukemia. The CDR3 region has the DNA TGTGCCAGCAGCATGACAGGGCATAGCAATCAGCCCCAGCATTTT. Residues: CASSMTGHSNQPQHF.